Listed below are T cell receptor beta chains from one sample, sequenced in a study of blood T cells in healthy people across ages. TCRdb recomputed calls from the 5' RACE reads with MiXCR, one row per CDR3 protein. The repertoire holds 780,000 or so distinct CDR3 sequences, with roughly three fifths as singletons. The sample consisted of blood. The origin of the receptors is a man between 40 and 49 years old in good health. Each CDR3 is given with its conserved first and last residue. D genes are given only for firm matches. The size field is filled for only some rows; it gives once, few, many or a size class.

J gene: TRBJ2-1
V gene: TRBV9
clone size: -
D gene: TRBD1
CDR3 protein: CASSGTGGLNNEQFF
CDR3 DNA: TGTGCCAGCAGCGGGACAGGGGGGCTCAACAATGAGCAGTTCTTC

J gene: TRBJ2-7
V gene: TRBV6-5
clone size: -
D gene: TRBD1
CDR3 protein: CASSPHGTGGNEQYF
CDR3 DNA: TGTGCCAGCAGTCCCCACGGGACAGGGGGCAACGAGCAGTACTTC

J gene: TRBJ2-7
V gene: TRBV20-1
clone size: -
D gene: TRBD2
CDR3 protein: CSALRLGQPGTSGDYEQYF
CDR3 DNA: TGCAGTGCCCTTAGGCTAGGACAGCCCGGGACTAGCGGGGATTACGAGCAGTACTTC

J gene: TRBJ2-7
V gene: TRBV7-9
clone size: -
D gene: -
CDR3 protein: CASSFPLAPYEQYF
CDR3 DNA: TGTGCCAGCAGCTTCCCCCTGGCACCCTACGAGCAGTACTTC

J gene: TRBJ2-7
V gene: TRBV20-1
clone size: -
D gene: -
CDR3 protein: CSAIQRVGYEQYF
CDR3 DNA: TGCAGTGCTATTCAGCGGGTCGGCTACGAGCAGTACTTC

J gene: TRBJ2-3
V gene: TRBV29-1
clone size: -
D gene: TRBD2
CDR3 protein: CSVPTPSGRAGTQYF
CDR3 DNA: TGCAGCGTTCCTACGCCTAGCGGGAGGGCCGGTACGCAGTATTTT

J gene: TRBJ2-5
V gene: TRBV20-1
clone size: -
D gene: -
CDR3 protein: CSARERVLTSIEETQYF
CDR3 DNA: TGCAGTGCTAGAGAGAGGGTGTTAACTAGTATAGAGGAGACCCAGTACTTC

J gene: TRBJ1-4
V gene: TRBV29-1
clone size: -
D gene: -
CDR3 protein: CSGKHLEGEKLFF
CDR3 DNA: TGCAGCGGCAAGCATCTGGAGGGTGAAAAACTGTTTTTT

J gene: TRBJ2-7
V gene: TRBV3-1
clone size: -
D gene: -
CDR3 protein: CASSQDRTGTFSYEQYF
CDR3 DNA: TGTGCCAGCAGCCAAGATCGAACCGGCACCTTCTCCTACGAGCAGTACTTC

J gene: TRBJ2-7
V gene: TRBV10-3
clone size: few
D gene: -
CDR3 protein: CATQNREDEQYF
CDR3 DNA: TGTGCCACCCAGAACAGGGAGGACGAGCAGTACTTC

J gene: TRBJ2-5
V gene: TRBV25-1
clone size: -
D gene: -
CDR3 protein: CASSDRDLETQYF
CDR3 DNA: TGTGCCAGCAGTGACCGGGACCTCGAGACCCAGTACTTC

J gene: TRBJ2-1
V gene: TRBV4-3
clone size: -
D gene: TRBD2
CDR3 protein: CASSQDASGLEQFF
CDR3 DNA: TGCGCCAGCAGCCAGGATGCTAGCGGCCTAGAGCAGTTCTTC

J gene: TRBJ2-1
V gene: TRBV18
clone size: -
D gene: TRBD1
CDR3 protein: CASSPLRGLYYNEQFF
CDR3 DNA: TGTGCCAGCTCACCTTTGAGGGGGCTTTATTACAATGAGCAGTTCTTC

J gene: TRBJ2-3
V gene: TRBV4-2
clone size: -
D gene: -
CDR3 protein: CASSQSNPGPSTDTQYF
CDR3 DNA: TGTGCCAGCAGCCAATCTAACCCAGGGCCGAGCACAGATACGCAGTATTTT

J gene: TRBJ2-1
V gene: TRBV3-1
clone size: -
D gene: TRBD1
CDR3 protein: CASSHFGTGAHNEQFF
CDR3 DNA: TGTGCCAGCAGCCACTTCGGGACAGGGGCTCACAATGAGCAGTTCTTC

J gene: TRBJ2-1
V gene: TRBV29-1
clone size: -
D gene: -
CDR3 protein: CSVVVSSTEQFF
CDR3 DNA: TGCAGCGTTGTGGTTTCCTCGACTGAGCAGTTCTTC

J gene: TRBJ1-2
V gene: TRBV6-2/TRBV6-3
clone size: -
D gene: -
CDR3 protein: CASSYGLETQGYTF
CDR3 DNA: TGTGCCAGCAGTTACGGGTTGGAAACACAGGGCTACACCTTC

J gene: TRBJ2-1
V gene: TRBV12-3/TRBV12-4
clone size: -
D gene: -
CDR3 protein: CASSLTSAEQFF
CDR3 DNA: TGTGCCAGCAGTTTGACCTCGGCAGAGCAGTTCTTC

J gene: TRBJ2-7
V gene: TRBV9
clone size: -
D gene: -
CDR3 protein: CASSVQGSDNEQYF
CDR3 DNA: TGTGCCAGCAGCGTGCAGGGGAGTGACAATGAGCAGTACTTC

J gene: TRBJ2-5
V gene: TRBV29-1
clone size: -
D gene: -
CDR3 protein: CSVWAGETQYF
CDR3 DNA: TGCAGCGTATGGGCTGGAGAGACCCAGTACTTC

J gene: TRBJ2-4
V gene: TRBV14
clone size: -
D gene: -
CDR3 protein: CASSQPGAGGKNIQYF
CDR3 DNA: TGTGCCAGCAGCCAACCGGGGGCTGGAGGCAAAAACATTCAGTACTTC

J gene: TRBJ2-1
V gene: TRBV25-1
clone size: -
D gene: TRBD1
CDR3 protein: CASSRTTTGSNYNEQFF
CDR3 DNA: TGTGCCAGCAGTAGAACCACGACAGGGAGTAACTACAATGAGCAGTTCTTC

J gene: TRBJ2-2
V gene: TRBV24-1
clone size: -
D gene: -
CDR3 protein: CATQGGNTGELFF
CDR3 DNA: TGTGCCACCCAGGGAGGTAACACCGGGGAGCTGTTTTTT

J gene: TRBJ2-3
V gene: TRBV24-1
clone size: -
D gene: -
CDR3 protein: CATSDPGGGNTDTQYF
CDR3 DNA: TGTGCCACCAGTGATCCAGGGGGAGGGAACACAGATACGCAGTATTTT

J gene: TRBJ2-7
V gene: TRBV5-1
clone size: few
D gene: -
CDR3 protein: CASSPGQTRPYEQYF
CDR3 DNA: TGCGCCAGCAGCCCGGGACAGACTAGACCCTACGAGCAGTACTTC

J gene: TRBJ2-3
V gene: TRBV7-2
clone size: -
D gene: TRBD2
CDR3 protein: CASSYKRGARDTQYF
CDR3 DNA: TGTGCCAGCAGCTATAAGCGGGGGGCCAGAGATACGCAGTATTTT

J gene: TRBJ2-6
V gene: TRBV5-1
clone size: -
D gene: -
CDR3 protein: CASKPQGLAGSSGANVLTF
CDR3 DNA: TGCGCCAGCAAGCCCCAGGGACTGGCGGGTTCCTCTGGGGCCAACGTCCTGACTTTC

J gene: TRBJ2-7
V gene: TRBV4-3
clone size: -
D gene: TRBD2
CDR3 protein: CASSPGRGRAGTYEQYF
CDR3 DNA: TGCGCCAGCAGTCCTGGACGAGGACGAGCGGGGACCTACGAGCAGTACTTC